Shown below are 8 T cell receptor beta chains from a single sample sequenced in a study of T cell responses to AZD1222 COVID-19 vaccine. TCRdb's table, derived via immunoSEQ multiplex PCR, lists solely in-frame clones and lacks some. The sample carries some 130,000 clones, approximately 90% recorded once. Sequencing was performed on peripheral blood, taken on day 0 of AZD1222 vaccination. The origin of the receptors is an adult in good health.

The V gene is TRBV2, the J gene TRBJ2-2; D ambiguous. The germline V and J ends were trimmed by 6 bases and 4 bases, with 9 bases remaining between them. The CDR3 runs to 13 residues. In germline, CDR1 is SNHLY, CDR2 FYNNEI. The CDR3 bases are TGTGCCAGCAGCTTAAAACTCACCGGGGAGCTGTTTTTT. It is translated as CASSLKLTGELFF.

V usage is TRBV6-6 and J usage is TRBJ2-1; either TRBD1 or TRBD2 may fit D (6 bases each). Per germline, CDR1 MNHNY and CDR2 SVGAGI (reference sequence). Trimming stripped 2 bases from V and 8 bases from J, with 10 bases between. The CDR3 sequence is 13 residues long. The CDR3 spells CASSYDGGDEQFF. The CDR3 bases are TGTGCCAGCAGTTACGACGGGGGCGATGAGCAGTTCTTC.

The chain employs TRBV5-4 and TRBJ2-7, with TRBD2 as a possible D gene (6 bases). This CDR3 comprises 15 residues. The V gene's germline CDR1 is SGHNT and CDR2 YYREEE (reference sequence). The V gene lost 3 bases and the J gene lost 5 bases, with 18 bases spanning the gap. As DNA, the CDR3 is TGTGCCAGCAGCTGGGGGGTAGTTGCATTCAACGAGCAGTACTTC. This encodes CASSWGVVAFNEQYF.

The genes are TRBV29-1 and TRBJ1-1; tentatively, D is TRBD1 (5 bases). This CDR3 contains 14 residues. Per the germline V gene, CDR1 is SQVTM and CDR2 is ANQGSEA. V shed 4 bases and J shed 4 bases, with 16 bases lying between them. The CDR3 here is CSVAGSTGSTEAFF. In nucleotides, the CDR3 is TGCAGCGTTGCTGGTAGCACAGGCTCCACTGAAGCTTTCTTT.

The rearrangement uses TRBV28 and TRBJ2-1; 9 bases are shared with TRBD2. The CDR3 is 18 residues long. The V segment lost 6 bases and the J segment 0 bases; nucleotides outside the gene matches: 12. The germline gives CDR1 MDHEN, CDR2 SYDVKM. The CDR3 sequence: CASRFLGLAGSSYNEQFF. The CDR3 DNA follows: TGTGCCAGCAGATTTCTGGGGCTAGCGGGATCCTCCTACAATGAGCAGTTCTTC.

The chain links TRBV6-1 to TRBJ2-7, with D perhaps TRBD2 (6 bases). The germline CDR1 and CDR2 sequences are MNHNS and SASEGT. Deletions cut 0 bases from V and 2 bases from J, with 14 bases between. There are 16 residues in the CDR3. The CDR3 sequence is CASSEAPSGLTYEQYF. In DNA form, the CDR3 reads TGTGCCAGCAGTGAAGCGCCCAGCGGGCTCACCTACGAGCAGTACTTC.

This chain links TRBV21-1 with TRBJ2-7; the table's D call TRBD2 went unverified against the DNA. TRBV21-1 is termed a pseudogene. The CDR3 contains 17 residues. This CDR3 is CASSKGNGRSLEDEQYF. CDR3 DNA: TGTGCCAGCAGCAAAGGAAACGGTAGGAGTCTAGAGGACGAGCAGTACTTC.

The chain has TRBV11-3 and TRBJ1-1, with 8 bases that match TRBD1. The germline CDR1 and CDR2 sequences are SGHNT and YENEEA. The ends lost 5 bases at V and 11 bases at J; junction bases unmatched: 13. The CDR3 extends over 14 amino acids. The DNA of the CDR3 is TGTGCCAGCAGCGGACAGACAGGGGACCGGCGCGCTTTCTTT. The encoded protein is CASSGQTGDRRAFF.